A selection of T cell receptor beta chains follows, all from one sample in a study of OX40 agonist ivuxolimab in advanced cancers. The table came from immunoSEQ multiplex PCR; TCRdb's copy has only in-frame clones and leaves some out. The sample carries 16,000 or so clones, around 70% recorded once. This specimen was CD4+ or CD8+ T cells sorted from blood, taken in a trial of the OX40 agonist ivuxolimab. The receptors come from an adult with an advanced solid tumor such as melanoma, head and neck, liver or kidney cancer. CDR3s include the opening cysteine and the closing phenylalanine or tryptophan. D genes are given only for firm matches. Not all rows give a size; the values are once, few, many and, for expanded clones, a class.

d_call clone_size j_call v_call cdr3_aa cdr3_nt
. . TRBJ1-1 TRBV7-7 CASSLGQNTEAFF TGTGCTAGCAGCTTAGGACAGAACACTGAAGCTTTCTTT
. . TRBJ1-5 TRBV28 CASNLGVHSNQPQHF TGTGCCAGCAACTTGGGGGTACATAGCAATCAGCCCCAGCATTTT
TRBD1 . TRBJ2-5 TRBV4-1 CASSQEPQGRQTQYF TGCGCCAGCAGCCAAGAACCACAGGGGAGACAGACCCAGTACTTC
. . TRBJ2-7 TRBV5-1 CASSLVSPSSYEQYF TGCGCCAGCAGCTTGGTTAGCCCAAGCTCCTACGAGCAGTACTTC
. . TRBJ2-5 TRBV29-1 CSVERQETQYF TGCAGCGTTGAGCGCCAAGAGACCCAGTACTTC
. once TRBJ1-6 TRBV21-1 CASSQDRDYNSPLHF TGTGCCAGCAGCCAGGACAGGGACTATAATTCACCCCTCCACTTT
. few TRBJ1-2 TRBV4-2 CASSQDRGPGGYTF TGTGCCAGCAGCCAAGATAGGGGACCCGGGGGCTACACCTTC
. . TRBJ2-1 TRBV20-1 CSFGLSYEQFF TGCAGTTTTGGACTGTCTTATGAGCAGTTCTTC
. . TRBJ2-1 TRBV2 CASSGFSEAPYNEQFF TGTGCCAGCAGTGGATTTAGCGAAGCCCCCTACAATGAGCAGTTCTTC
TRBD2 . TRBJ2-1 TRBV6-5 CASRQILAGVHEQFF TGTGCCAGCAGACAAATACTAGCGGGAGTACATGAGCAGTTCTTC
TRBD2 . TRBJ2-1 TRBV5-8 CASSWERELYYNEQFF TGTGCCAGCAGCTGGGAGCGGGAGCTCTATTACAATGAGCAGTTCTTC
TRBD1 . TRBJ2-5 TRBV2 CASKKMGQQETQYF TGTGCCAGCAAAAAGATGGGACAGCAAGAGACCCAGTACTTC
TRBD1 large TRBJ2-1 TRBV28 CASSLRQGGDDEQFF TGTGCCAGCAGTTTACGACAGGGGGGGGACGATGAGCAGTTCTTC
. many TRBJ2-7 TRBV27 CASSFSSYEQYF TGTGCCAGCAGTTTTAGCTCCTACGAGCAGTACTTC
. few TRBJ2-7 TRBV2 CASSEGKLTSYEQYF TGTGCCAGCAGTGAAGGGAAGTTAACTTCCTACGAGCAGTACTTC
. . TRBJ2-1 TRBV7-9 CASSSGDRNEQFF TGTGCCAGCAGCTCCGGGGACCGCAATGAGCAGTTCTTC
. . TRBJ2-3 TRBV28 CASSSPRYTDTQYF TGTGCCAGCAGTTCCCCCCGATACACAGATACGCAGTATTTT
TRBD2 medium-sized TRBJ2-2 TRBV19 CASSIVPGTIGELFF TGTGCCAGTAGTATCGTTCCCGGGACTATCGGGGAGCTGTTTTTT
. . TRBJ1-2 TRBV6-1 CASSLDQSGYGYTF TGTGCCAGCAGCCTGGATCAGAGTGGCTATGGCTACACCTTC
TRBD1 . TRBJ2-3 TRBV5-6 CASSPGQGWADTQYF TGTGCCAGCAGCCCGGGACAGGGTTGGGCAGATACGCAGTATTTT
. . TRBJ1-1 TRBV2 CASSGSLGGYTEAFF TGTGCCAGCAGCGGGAGCCTCGGGGGGTACACTGAAGCTTTCTTT
TRBD1 once TRBJ2-3 TRBV11-2 CASSSSLGQGSADTQYF TGTGCCAGCAGCTCCTCCCTGGGACAGGGTTCCGCAGATACGCAGTATTTT
. . TRBJ2-2 TRBV5-4 CASSLGPSQRVVATGELFF TGTGCCAGCAGCTTGGGCCCCTCTCAGCGGGTGGTAGCCACCGGGGAGCTGTTTTTT
TRBD2 . TRBJ2-7 TRBV7-8 CASSLSGRTDEQYF TGTGCCAGCAGCTTAAGCGGGAGGACCGACGAGCAGTACTTC
TRBD1 . TRBJ2-7 TRBV27 CASSGGRDRPSYEQYF TGTGCCAGCAGTGGGGGCCGGGACAGGCCCTCCTACGAGCAGTACTTC
. . TRBJ2-7 TRBV11-2 CASSLDWETDFSYEQYF TGTGCCAGCAGCTTAGATTGGGAGACAGATTTCTCCTACGAGCAGTACTTC
TRBD1 medium-sized TRBJ1-1 TRBV28 CASSKSTTFIRTGMDTEAFF TGTGCCAGCAGTAAGTCTACGACCTTCATTCGGACAGGGATGGACACTGAAGCTTTCTTT
TRBD2 . TRBJ2-5 TRBV5-4 CASSTRLAEGYQETQYF TGTGCCAGCAGCACACGACTAGCGGAGGGTTACCAAGAGACCCAGTACTTC
TRBD1 . TRBJ2-5 TRBV10-2 CASSESPGGRETQYF TGCGCCAGCAGTGAGTCCCCAGGGGGACGGGAGACCCAGTACTTC
. . TRBJ2-2 TRBV7-9 CASSRDTTNTGELFF TGTGCCAGCAGCCGAGACACTACGAACACCGGGGAGCTGTTTTTT
. . TRBJ2-5 TRBV5-4 CASSPTPFQASRLETQYF TGTGCCAGCAGCCCCACCCCTTTTCAGGCGAGCAGGTTGGAGACCCAGTACTTC
. . TRBJ2-1 TRBV28 CASSASVNEQFF TGTGCCAGCAGCGCTAGCGTCAATGAGCAGTTCTTC
TRBD2 . TRBJ2-7 TRBV13 CASSPAMAGGTLGQYF TGTGCCAGCAGCCCCGCTATGGCGGGGGGGACTTTGGGGCAGTACTTC
. . TRBJ2-7 TRBV14 CASSQGENAYEQYF TGTGCCAGCAGCCAAGGGGAAAACGCCTACGAGCAGTACTTC
TRBD1 . TRBJ1-1 TRBV5-8 CASTNDRGLNTEAFF TGTGCCAGCACCAACGACAGGGGTCTGAACACTGAAGCTTTCTTT
. . TRBJ2-6 TRBV6-6 CASSSAASGANVLTF TGTGCCAGCAGTTCGGCAGCCTCTGGGGCCAACGTCCTGACTTTC
TRBD2 . TRBJ2-5 TRBV28 CASSLLRGGRETQYF TGTGCCAGCAGTTTACTGCGGGGAGGGAGGGAGACCCAGTACTTC
. . TRBJ2-7 TRBV28 CASLPLYDGSYEQYF TGTGCCAGCCTCCCCCTCTATGATGGCTCCTACGAGCAGTACTTC
. . TRBJ1-5 TRBV28 CASIATEYSNQPQHF TGTGCCAGCATCGCGACAGAATATAGCAATCAGCCCCAGCATTTT
. once TRBJ2-7 TRBV2 CASTPGSTLTYEQYF TGTGCCAGCACTCCCGGGAGCACCCTCACCTACGAGCAGTACTTC
TRBD2 many TRBJ2-1 TRBV19 CASSMFGGGSYNEQFF TGTGCCAGTAGTATGTTTGGCGGGGGCTCCTACAATGAGCAGTTCTTC
. . TRBJ2-1 TRBV15 CATSRDQPSAIYNEQFF TGTGCCACCAGCAGAGATCAACCTAGCGCGATTTACAATGAGCAGTTCTTC
TRBD2 . TRBJ2-2 TRBV13 CASSPGGLAGPGELFF TGTGCCAGCAGCCCAGGGGGACTAGCGGGTCCCGGGGAGCTGTTTTTT
. . TRBJ1-1 TRBV28 CASSLLGGLGRNTEAFF TGTGCCAGCAGTTTATTAGGGGGATTGGGAAGGAACACTGAAGCTTTCTTT
. few TRBJ2-7 TRBV6-5 CASSYQGSYEQYF TGTGCCAGCAGTTATCAGGGTTCCTACGAGCAGTACTTC
. . TRBJ2-2 TRBV11-3 CASSPEQRTGELFF TGTGCCAGCAGCCCCGAACAGAGGACCGGGGAGCTGTTTTTT
. few TRBJ2-7 TRBV6-1 CASSERGLLAYEQYF TGTGCCAGCAGTGAACGAGGACTACTGGCCTACGAGCAGTACTTC
TRBD2 once TRBJ2-3 TRBV19 CASSTIAGADTQYF TGTGCCAGTAGTACCATAGCGGGAGCAGATACGCAGTATTTT
TRBD1 few TRBJ2-5 TRBV9 CASSARQGAQETQYF TGTGCCAGCAGCGCTAGGCAGGGGGCCCAAGAGACCCAGTACTTC
TRBD1 . TRBJ2-7 TRBV29-1 CSVEVGTGGLEQYF TGCAGCGTTGAAGTGGGGACAGGGGGGTTAGAGCAGTACTTC
. . TRBJ2-7 TRBV5-1 CASSLRERGYEQYF TGCGCCAGCAGCCTGCGAGAGAGGGGCTACGAGCAGTACTTC
. once TRBJ1-3 TRBV11-2 CASSLVGTGTIYF TGTGCCAGCAGCTTAGTGGGGACCGGCACCATATATTTT
. . TRBJ1-4 TRBV19 CASNPRDGLNEKLFF TGTGCCAGTAACCCCCGGGACGGACTAAATGAAAAACTGTTTTTT
TRBD2 . TRBJ2-4 TRBV6-1 CASSELAGGPPTKNIQYF TGTGCCAGCAGTGAACTAGCGGGAGGGCCCCCAACCAAAAACATTCAGTACTTC
TRBD1 . TRBJ2-7 TRBV30 CAWSLMGTGSEQYF TGTGCCTGGAGTCTGATGGGGACAGGGAGCGAGCAGTACTTC
. once TRBJ2-1 TRBV5-6 CASSTRDEVYNEQFF TGTGCCAGCAGCACACGGGATGAGGTTTACAATGAGCAGTTCTTC